Listed below are T cell receptor beta chains from one sample, sequenced in a study of immune heterogeneity within non-small cell lung tumors. TCRdb recomputed calls from the multiplex PCR reads with MiXCR, one row per CDR3 protein. This sample has about 3,600 distinct CDR3 sequences, with 27% found just once. Sequencing input: lung tumor tissue. All receptors come from a man in his sixties with non-small cell lung cancer. Each CDR3 is given with its conserved first and last residue. Fields, in order: J gene, clone size, D gene, V gene, CDR3 protein, CDR3 DNA. D genes are given only for firm matches. The listing skips clone size in some rows; elsewhere it reads once, few, many or a size class.

>TRBJ2-5|few|-|TRBV27
CASRDTDGKETQYF
TGTGCCAGCCGGGACACAGACGGAAAAGAGACCCAGTACTTC
>TRBJ1-2|medium-sized|-|TRBV15
CATSREQVNYGYTF
TGTGCCACCAGCAGAGAACAGGTTAACTATGGCTACACCTTC
>TRBJ2-1|medium-sized|TRBD2|TRBV12-3/TRBV12-4
CASSLLAGGNEQFF
TGTGCCAGCAGTTTACTCGCGGGAGGGAATGAGCAGTTCTTC
>TRBJ2-2|few|-|TRBV27
CASSPRTSSVGELFF
TGTGCCAGCAGTCCACGCACTTCGAGCGTCGGGGAGCTGTTTTTT
>TRBJ2-1|-|TRBD2|TRBV28
CASSPNAGVEFNEQFF
TGTGCCAGCAGTCCAAATGCGGGAGTTGAATTCAATGAGCAGTTCTTC
>TRBJ1-4|few|-|TRBV25-1
CASSDDRRDGEKLFF
TGTGCCAGCAGTGACGATCGCAGGGATGGTGAAAAACTGTTTTTT
>TRBJ2-3|-|-|TRBV20-1
CSASTPDGSITDTKYF
TGCAGTGCTAGCACTCCTGACGGGAGTATCACAGATACGAAGTATTTT
>TRBJ2-1|few|TRBD2|TRBV10-3
CAISEPLAGVYDEQFF
TGTGCCATCAGTGAGCCACTAGCGGGAGTCTACGATGAGCAGTTCTTC
>TRBJ2-2|-|-|TRBV28
CASSQGGVGGAGELFF
TGTGCCAGCAGTCAAGGGGGGGTCGGAGGAGCCGGGGAGCTGTTTTTT
>TRBJ1-5|-|-|TRBV2
CASSQGRRNGNQPQHF
TGTGCCAGCAGCCAAGGACGGCGCAATGGGAATCAGCCCCAGCATTTT
>TRBJ2-3|medium-sized|TRBD2|TRBV19
CASSIDRRTSADTQYF
TGTGCCAGTAGTATAGATCGTAGGACTAGTGCAGATACGCAGTATTTT
>TRBJ2-7|-|TRBD1|TRBV19
CASSGTGGSYEQYF
TGTGCCAGTAGCGGGACAGGGGGCTCCTACGAGCAGTACTTC
>TRBJ2-7|-|TRBD2|TRBV2
CASGGVTSRTYEQYF
TGTGCCAGCGGGGGGGTGACTAGCAGGACCTACGAGCAGTACTTC
>TRBJ2-5|-|-|TRBV20-1
CSATLAETQYF
TGCAGTGCTACCTTAGCGGAGACCCAGTACTTC
>TRBJ2-7|medium-sized|-|TRBV4-2
CASSQDPWGDTYEQYF
TGTGCCAGCAGCCAAGACCCTTGGGGGGACACGTACGAGCAGTACTTC
>TRBJ1-2|medium-sized|-|TRBV28
CASSLSRGFFGYTF
TGTGCCAGCAGTTTGAGCAGGGGATTTTTCGGCTACACCTTC
>TRBJ2-7|few|-|TRBV6-1
CASSGAAKMAYEQYF
TGTGCCAGCTCCGGGGCGGCAAAGATGGCCTACGAGCAGTACTTC
>TRBJ2-7|-|-|TRBV5-4
CASSLVGRWEQYF
TGTGCCAGCAGCTTGGTCGGGCGGTGGGAGCAGTACTTC
>TRBJ2-1|few|-|TRBV4-1
CASSQVDEQFF
TGCGCCAGCAGCCAAGTAGATGAGCAGTTCTTC
>TRBJ2-1|-|TRBD2|TRBV29-1
CSASSGGGFGRFPHEQFF
TGCAGCGCCTCGTCGGGCGGGGGGTTCGGGAGGTTCCCCCATGAGCAGTTCTTC
>TRBJ2-1|-|TRBD2|TRBV27
CASSLVVGGTRVNEQFF
TGTGCCAGCAGTTTAGTCGTAGGAGGGACTAGGGTCAATGAGCAGTTCTTC
>TRBJ2-7|medium-sized|TRBD2|TRBV20-1
CSARGNILAGVYEQYF
TGCAGTGCTAGAGGAAACATCTTAGCGGGAGTCTACGAGCAGTACTTC
>TRBJ2-3|-|TRBD1|TRBV9
CASSVGLGQVATDTQYF
TGTGCCAGCAGCGTAGGTTTGGGACAGGTGGCTACAGATACGCAGTATTTT
>TRBJ2-4|-|-|TRBV18
CASSPFGREVKNIQYF
TGTGCCAGCTCACCTTTCGGGAGAGAGGTCAAAAACATTCAGTACTTC
>TRBJ2-3|-|-|TRBV20-1
CSARASGAATDTQYF
TGCAGTGCTAGAGCCTCGGGGGCGGCCACAGATACGCAGTATTTT
>TRBJ2-3|-|-|TRBV28
CASKRGVTDTQYF
TGTGCCAGCAAGCGAGGGGTCACAGATACGCAGTATTTT
>TRBJ2-2|medium-sized|-|TRBV24-1
CATSDLLGNTGELFF
TGTGCCACCAGTGATTTGTTAGGGAACACCGGGGAGCTGTTTTTT
>TRBJ2-6|few|-|TRBV4-1
CASSQDGRGTAFSGANVLTF
TGCGCCAGCAGCCAAGACGGTAGGGGGACGGCCTTCTCTGGGGCCAACGTCCTGACTTTC
>TRBJ2-2|large|-|TRBV10-3
CAISESISGELFF
TGTGCCATCAGTGAGTCGATCAGCGGGGAGCTGTTTTTT
>TRBJ2-7|medium-sized|-|TRBV27
CASSLADSYEQYF
TGTGCCAGCAGTTTGGCGGACTCCTACGAGCAGTACTTC
>TRBJ2-2|-|-|TRBV9
CASSVVGTSNTGELFF
TGTGCCAGCAGCGTAGTGGGGACTTCGAACACCGGGGAGCTGTTTTTT
>TRBJ2-1|medium-sized|-|TRBV30
CAWSSNEQFF
TGTGCCTGGAGTTCGAATGAGCAGTTCTTC
>TRBJ2-7|few|-|TRBV5-1
CASSLPQTYEQYF
TGCGCCAGCAGCTTGCCACAAACCTACGAGCAGTACTTC
>TRBJ2-7|few|-|TRBV12-3/TRBV12-4
CASSPDVQGQYF
TGTGCCAGCAGCCCTGACGTTCAGGGGCAGTACTTC
>TRBJ1-5|medium-sized|-|TRBV7-2
CASSQGTVYQPQHF
TGTGCCAGCAGCCAAGGGACGGTTTATCAGCCCCAGCATTTT
>TRBJ2-3|few|-|TRBV6-5
CASSYLRDTDTQYF
TGTGCCAGCAGTTACCTCCGGGACACAGATACGCAGTATTTT
>TRBJ2-2|-|TRBD2|TRBV5-1
CASSLMAGASGTGELFF
TGCGCCAGCAGCTTGATGGCGGGAGCCTCGGGGACCGGGGAGCTGTTTTTT
>TRBJ1-3|-|TRBD1|TRBV11-1
CASSYRTGTGNTIYF
TGTGCCAGCAGCTATCGGACAGGGACGGGAAACACCATATATTTT
>TRBJ2-5|medium-sized|-|TRBV6-1
CASSPRGQSLRETQYF
TGTGCCAGCAGCCCTCGGGGGCAGTCATTGAGGGAGACCCAGTACTTC
>TRBJ1-4|medium-sized|-|TRBV12-3/TRBV12-4
CASSPRPNEKLFF
TGTGCCAGCAGTCCAAGACCTAATGAAAAACTGTTTTTT
>TRBJ2-2|large|TRBD2|TRBV19
CASSIPLAGVIGELFF
TGTGCCAGTAGTATCCCCCTAGCGGGAGTCATCGGGGAGCTGTTTTTT
>TRBJ2-1|medium-sized|TRBD2|TRBV4-1
CASSQEGGSGLNRRPYNEQFF
TGCGCCAGCAGCCAAGAGGGCGGGAGCGGACTAAACCGCCGGCCCTACAATGAGCAGTTCTTC
>TRBJ1-2|medium-sized|-|TRBV5-1
CASSPAGGYGYTF
TGCGCCAGCAGCCCCGCGGGGGGCTATGGCTACACCTTC
>TRBJ2-5|-|TRBD2|TRBV3-1
CASSLASSGDQETQYF
TGTGCCAGCAGCCTTGCCTCTAGCGGGGACCAAGAGACCCAGTACTTC
>TRBJ2-7|medium-sized|TRBD2|TRBV20-1
CSARGPAGEVDEQYF
TGCAGTGCTAGAGGTCCAGCGGGAGAAGTGGACGAGCAGTACTTC
>TRBJ2-2|medium-sized|-|TRBV9
CASSVAGELFF
TGTGCCAGCAGCGTAGCCGGGGAGCTGTTTTTT
>TRBJ1-1|medium-sized|-|TRBV18
CASSQVGTMNTEAFF
TGTGCCAGCTCACAGGTTGGGACAATGAACACTGAAGCTTTCTTT